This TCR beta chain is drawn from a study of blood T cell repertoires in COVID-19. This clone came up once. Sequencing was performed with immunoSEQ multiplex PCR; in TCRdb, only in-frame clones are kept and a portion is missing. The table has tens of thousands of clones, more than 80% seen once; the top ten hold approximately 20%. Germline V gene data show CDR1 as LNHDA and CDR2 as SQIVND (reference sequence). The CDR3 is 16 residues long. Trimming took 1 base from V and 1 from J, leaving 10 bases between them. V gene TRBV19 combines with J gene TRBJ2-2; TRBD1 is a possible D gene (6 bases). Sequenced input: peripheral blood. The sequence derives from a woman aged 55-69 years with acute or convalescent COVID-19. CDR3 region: CASSIAWGQNTGELFF. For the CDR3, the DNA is TGTGCCAGTAGTATAGCCTGGGGACAGAACACCGGGGAGCTGTTTTTT.